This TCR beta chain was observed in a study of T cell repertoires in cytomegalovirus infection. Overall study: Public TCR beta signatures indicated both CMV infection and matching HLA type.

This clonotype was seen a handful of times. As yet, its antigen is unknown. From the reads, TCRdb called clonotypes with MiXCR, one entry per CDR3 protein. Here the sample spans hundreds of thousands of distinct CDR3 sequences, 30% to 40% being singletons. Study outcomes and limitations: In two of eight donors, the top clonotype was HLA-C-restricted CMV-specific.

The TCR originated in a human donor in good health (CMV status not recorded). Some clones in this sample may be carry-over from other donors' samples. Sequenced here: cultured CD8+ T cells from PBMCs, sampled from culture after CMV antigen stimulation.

DNA for the CDR3: TGTGCCAGCAGCATGAGCGGGGGCCAAAACAATGAGCAGTTCTTC. Encoded protein: CASSMSGGQNNEQFF. This chain links TRBV7-9 with TRBJ2-1; 8 bases are a match to TRBD2. Trimming at V came to 5 bases and at J to 5 bases, leaving 8 bases not matched to a gene. The CDR3 loop spans 15 amino acids. Germline V gene sequence: CDR1 SEHNR, CDR2 FQNEAQ (reference sequence).